This TCR beta chain was found in a study of OX40 agonist ivuxolimab in advanced cancers. Excluded were patients having autoimmune disease history or systemic immunosuppression. The data were produced by immunoSEQ multiplex PCR, yet TCRdb's version contains in-frame clones alone and is incomplete. The sample carries roughly 21,000 clones, about 89% recorded once. Sequences were derived from CD4+ or CD8+ T cells sorted from blood, sampled in a trial of the OX40 agonist ivuxolimab. The receptor comes from an adult with an advanced solid tumor such as melanoma, head and neck, liver or kidney cancer.

The CDR3 is CASSTTSSGNTIYF. Here the CDR3 DNA reads TGTGCCAGCAGCACGACGAGCTCTGGAAACACCATATATTTT. The chain joins TRBV7-8 to TRBJ1-3; D uncertain. Germline lookup yields CDR1 SGHVS and CDR2 FQNEAQ. Deletions cut 5 bases from V and 0 bases from J, with 8 bases between. CDR3 length equals 14 residues. Full variable domain (missing parts from reference TRBV7-8 and TRBJ1-3): GAGVSQSPRYKVAKRGQDVALRCDPISGHVSLFWYQQALGQGPEFLTYFQNEAQLDKSGLPSDRFFAERPEGSVSTLKIQRTQQEDSAVYLCASSTTSSGNTIYFGEGSWLTVV.